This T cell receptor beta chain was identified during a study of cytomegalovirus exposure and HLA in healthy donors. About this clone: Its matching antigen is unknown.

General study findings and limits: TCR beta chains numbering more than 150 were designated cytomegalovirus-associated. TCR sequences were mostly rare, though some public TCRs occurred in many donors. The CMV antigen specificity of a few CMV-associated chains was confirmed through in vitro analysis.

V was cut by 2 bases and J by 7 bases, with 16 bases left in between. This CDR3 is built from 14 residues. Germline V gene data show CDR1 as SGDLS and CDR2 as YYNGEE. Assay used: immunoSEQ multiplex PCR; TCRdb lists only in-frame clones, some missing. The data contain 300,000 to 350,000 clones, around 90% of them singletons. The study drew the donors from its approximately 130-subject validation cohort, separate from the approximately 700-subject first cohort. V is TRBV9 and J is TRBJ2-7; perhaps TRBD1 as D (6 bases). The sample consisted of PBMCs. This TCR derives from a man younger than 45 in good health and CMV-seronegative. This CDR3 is CASSVDSFPKEQYF. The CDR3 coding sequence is TGTGCCAGCAGCGTGGACAGTTTTCCGAAGGAGCAGTACTTC. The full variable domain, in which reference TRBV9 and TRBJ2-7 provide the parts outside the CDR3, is DSGVTQTPKHLITATGQRVTLRCSPRSGDLSVYWYQQSLDQGLQFLIQYYNGEERAKGNILERFSAQQFPDLHSELNLSSLELGDSALYFCASSVDSFPKEQYFGPGTRLTVT.